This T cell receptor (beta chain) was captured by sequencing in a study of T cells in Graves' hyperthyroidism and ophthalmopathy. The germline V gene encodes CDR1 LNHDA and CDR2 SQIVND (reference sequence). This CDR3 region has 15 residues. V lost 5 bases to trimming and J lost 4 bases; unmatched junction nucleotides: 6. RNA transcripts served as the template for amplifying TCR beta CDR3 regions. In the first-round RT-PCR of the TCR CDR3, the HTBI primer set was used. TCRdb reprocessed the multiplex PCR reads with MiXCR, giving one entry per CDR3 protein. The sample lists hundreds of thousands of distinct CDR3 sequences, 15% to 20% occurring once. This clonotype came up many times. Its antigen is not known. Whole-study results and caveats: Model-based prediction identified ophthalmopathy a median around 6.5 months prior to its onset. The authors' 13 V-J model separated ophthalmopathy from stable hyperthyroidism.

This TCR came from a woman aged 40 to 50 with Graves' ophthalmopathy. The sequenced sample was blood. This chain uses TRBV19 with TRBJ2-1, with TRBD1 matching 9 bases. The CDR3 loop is CASSLPGQGYNEQFF. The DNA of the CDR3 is TGTGCCAGTAGTCTCCCCGGACAGGGGTACAATGAGCAGTTCTTC.